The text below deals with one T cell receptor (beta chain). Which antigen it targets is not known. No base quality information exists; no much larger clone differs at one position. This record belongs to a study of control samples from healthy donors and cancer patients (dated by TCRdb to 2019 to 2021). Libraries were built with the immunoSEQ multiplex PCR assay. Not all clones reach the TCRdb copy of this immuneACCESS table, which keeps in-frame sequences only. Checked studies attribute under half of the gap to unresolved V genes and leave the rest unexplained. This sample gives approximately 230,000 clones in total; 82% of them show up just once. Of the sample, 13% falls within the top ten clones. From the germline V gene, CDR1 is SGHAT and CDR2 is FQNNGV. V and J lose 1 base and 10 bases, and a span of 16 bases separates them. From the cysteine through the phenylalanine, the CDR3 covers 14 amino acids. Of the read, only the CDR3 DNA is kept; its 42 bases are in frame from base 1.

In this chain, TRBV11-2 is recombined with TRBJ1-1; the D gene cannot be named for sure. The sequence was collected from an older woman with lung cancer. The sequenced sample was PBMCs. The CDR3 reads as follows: CASSLVAGSVGAFF. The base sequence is TGTGCCAGCAGCTTAGTCGCAGGATCGGTGGGAGCTTTCTTT.